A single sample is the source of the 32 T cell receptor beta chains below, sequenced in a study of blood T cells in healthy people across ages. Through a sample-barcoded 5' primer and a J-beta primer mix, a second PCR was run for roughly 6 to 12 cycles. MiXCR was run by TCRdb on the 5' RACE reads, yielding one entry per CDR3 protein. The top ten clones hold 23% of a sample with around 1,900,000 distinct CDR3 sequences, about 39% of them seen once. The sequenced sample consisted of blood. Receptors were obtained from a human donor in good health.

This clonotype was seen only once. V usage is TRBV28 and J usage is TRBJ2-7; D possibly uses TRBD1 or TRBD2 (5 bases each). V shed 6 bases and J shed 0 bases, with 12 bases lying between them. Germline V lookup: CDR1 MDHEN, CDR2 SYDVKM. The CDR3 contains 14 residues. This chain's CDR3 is CASRRIGTSYEQYF. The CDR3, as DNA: TGTGCCAGCAGACGGATCGGGACCTCCTACGAGCAGTACTTC. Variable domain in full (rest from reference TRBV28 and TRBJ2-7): DVKVTQSSRYLVKRTGEKVFLECVQDMDHENMFWYRQDPGLGLRLIYFSYDVKMKEKGDIPEGYSVSREKKERFSLILESASTNQTSMYLCASRRIGTSYEQYFGPGTRLTVT.

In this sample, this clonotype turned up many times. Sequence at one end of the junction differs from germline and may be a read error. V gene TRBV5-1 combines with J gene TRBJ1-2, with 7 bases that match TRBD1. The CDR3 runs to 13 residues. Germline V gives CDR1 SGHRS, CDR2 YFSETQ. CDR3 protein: CASSLEGAGGYTF. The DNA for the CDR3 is TGTGCCAGCAGTTTGGAGGGGGCGGGTGGCTACACCTTC.

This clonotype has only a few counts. The CDR3 region has the DNA TGTGCCACCGGTGGGATGGCGCAGTTCTTC. Translated, it gives CATGGMAQFF. The chain joins TRBV15 to TRBJ2-1; D uncertain. The CDR3 contains 10 residues. V shed 8 bases and J shed 12 bases, with 11 bases lying between them. Germline CDR1 and CDR2: LNHNV and YYDKDF (reference sequence).

The chain's CDR3 is CASRIGAGPETQYF. Here the CDR3 DNA reads TGTGCCAGCAGAATCGGCGCGGGTCCGGAGACCCAGTACTTC. The chain uses TRBV12-3 or TRBV12-4 and TRBJ2-5; D is possibly TRBD2 (5 bases). The CDR3 consists of 14 residues. Trimming removed 6 bases from V and 5 bases from J, with 16 bases in between.

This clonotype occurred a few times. As DNA, the CDR3 is TGCAGCGTTGAAGAAGGGGCTAGGCGTGCAGATACGCAGTATTTT. Its protein product is CSVEEGARRADTQYF. The chain carries TRBV29-1 and TRBJ2-3; tentative D call: TRBD1 (5 bases). Germline V CDR1 and CDR2: SQVTM, ANQGSEA. The CDR3 has 15 amino acids. Trimming stripped 0 bases from V and 4 bases from J, with 14 bases between.

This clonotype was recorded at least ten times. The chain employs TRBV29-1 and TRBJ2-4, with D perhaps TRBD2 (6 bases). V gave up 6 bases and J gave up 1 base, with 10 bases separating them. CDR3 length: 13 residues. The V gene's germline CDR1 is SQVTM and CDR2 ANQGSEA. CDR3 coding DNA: TGCAGCGTCGCAGGGAGGGCCAAAAACATTCAGTACTTC. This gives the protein CSVAGRAKNIQYF.

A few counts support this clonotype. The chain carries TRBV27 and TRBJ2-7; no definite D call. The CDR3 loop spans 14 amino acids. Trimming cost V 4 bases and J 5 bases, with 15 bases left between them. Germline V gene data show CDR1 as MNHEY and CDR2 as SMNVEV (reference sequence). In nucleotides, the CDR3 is TGTGCCAGCAGTTCTATCCCGGGTGTCAACGAGCAGTACTTC. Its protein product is CASSSIPGVNEQYF.

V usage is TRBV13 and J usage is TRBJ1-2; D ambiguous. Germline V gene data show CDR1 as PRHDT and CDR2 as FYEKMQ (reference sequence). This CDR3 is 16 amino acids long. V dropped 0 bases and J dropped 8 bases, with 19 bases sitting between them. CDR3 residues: CASSLGRTWEKRGYTF. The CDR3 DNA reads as TGTGCCAGCAGCTTAGGGCGAACATGGGAAAAGCGAGGCTACACCTTC.

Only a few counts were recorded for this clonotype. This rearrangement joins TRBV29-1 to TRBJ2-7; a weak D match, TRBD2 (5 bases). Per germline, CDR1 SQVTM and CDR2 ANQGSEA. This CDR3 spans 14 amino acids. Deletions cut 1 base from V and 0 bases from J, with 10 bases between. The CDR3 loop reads CSVEVRDSSYEQYF. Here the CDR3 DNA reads TGCAGCGTTGAAGTCCGGGATAGCTCCTACGAGCAGTACTTC.

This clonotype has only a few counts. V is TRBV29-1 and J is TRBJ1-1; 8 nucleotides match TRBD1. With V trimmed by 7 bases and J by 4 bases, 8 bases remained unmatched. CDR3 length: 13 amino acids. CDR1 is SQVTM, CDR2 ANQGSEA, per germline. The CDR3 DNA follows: TGCAGCGCAGACCAAACAGGGGGCACTGAAGCTTTCTTT. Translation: CSADQTGGTEAFF. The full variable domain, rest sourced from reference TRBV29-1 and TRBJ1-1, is SAVISQKPSRDICQRGTSLTIQCQVDSQVTMMFWYRQQPGQSLTLIATANQGSEATYESGFVIDKFPISRPNLTFSTLTVSNMSPEDSSIYLCSADQTGGTEAFFGQGTRLTVV.

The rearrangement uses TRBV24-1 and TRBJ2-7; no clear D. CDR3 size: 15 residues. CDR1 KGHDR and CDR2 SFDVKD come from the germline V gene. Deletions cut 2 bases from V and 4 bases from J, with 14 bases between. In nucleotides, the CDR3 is TGTGCCACCAGTGATTCCGGGTCATTTTTATACGAGCAGTACTTC. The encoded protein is CATSDSGSFLYEQYF.

CDR3 region: CSADRGGSDTQYF. In DNA form, the CDR3 reads TGCAGTGCGGACAGGGGTGGATCAGATACGCAGTATTTT. V and J are TRBV20-1 and TRBJ2-3, with 9 bases aligning to TRBD1. The J segment lost 4 bases and the V segment lost 6 bases, leaving 5 bases of the junction unmatched. This CDR3 is 13 amino acids long. The germline V gene encodes CDR1 DFQATT and CDR2 SNEGSKA (reference sequence).

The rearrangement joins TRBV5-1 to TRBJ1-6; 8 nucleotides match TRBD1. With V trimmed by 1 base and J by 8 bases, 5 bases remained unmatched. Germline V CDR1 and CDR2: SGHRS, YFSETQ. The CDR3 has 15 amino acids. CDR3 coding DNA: TGCGCCAGCAGCTTGTTCGGACAGGGCTATTCACCCCTCCACTTT. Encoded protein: CASSLFGQGYSPLHF. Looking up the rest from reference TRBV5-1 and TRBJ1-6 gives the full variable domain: KAGVTQTPRYLIKTRGQQVTLSCSPISGHRSVSWYQQTPGQGLQFLFEYFSETQRNKGNFPGRFSGRQFSNSRSEMNVSTLELGDSALYLCASSLFGQGYSPLHFGNGTRLTVT.

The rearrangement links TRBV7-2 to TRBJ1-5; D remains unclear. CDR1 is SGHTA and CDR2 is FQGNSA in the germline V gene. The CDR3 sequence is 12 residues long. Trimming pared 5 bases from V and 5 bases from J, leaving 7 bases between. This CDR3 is CASSANHQPQHF. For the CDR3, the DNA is TGTGCCAGCAGCGCTAACCATCAGCCCCAGCATTTT.

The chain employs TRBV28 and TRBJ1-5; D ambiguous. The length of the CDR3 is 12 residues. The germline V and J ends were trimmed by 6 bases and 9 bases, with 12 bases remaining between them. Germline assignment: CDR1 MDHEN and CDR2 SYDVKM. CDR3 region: CASSPGLRPQHF. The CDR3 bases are TGTGCCAGCAGCCCCGGACTTCGGCCCCAGCATTTT.

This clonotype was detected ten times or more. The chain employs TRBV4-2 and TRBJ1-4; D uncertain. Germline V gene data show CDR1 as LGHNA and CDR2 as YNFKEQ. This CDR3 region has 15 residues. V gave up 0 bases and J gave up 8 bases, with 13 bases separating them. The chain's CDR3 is CASSQDGRVGEKLFF. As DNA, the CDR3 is TGTGCCAGCAGCCAAGATGGGCGGGTCGGGGAAAAACTGTTTTTT.

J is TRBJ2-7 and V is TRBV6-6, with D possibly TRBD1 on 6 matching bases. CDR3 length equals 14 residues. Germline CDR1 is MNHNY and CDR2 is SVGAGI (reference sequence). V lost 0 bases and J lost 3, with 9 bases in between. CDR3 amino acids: CASSYSTGIYEQYF. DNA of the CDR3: TGTGCCAGCAGTTACTCGACAGGTATCTACGAGCAGTACTTC.

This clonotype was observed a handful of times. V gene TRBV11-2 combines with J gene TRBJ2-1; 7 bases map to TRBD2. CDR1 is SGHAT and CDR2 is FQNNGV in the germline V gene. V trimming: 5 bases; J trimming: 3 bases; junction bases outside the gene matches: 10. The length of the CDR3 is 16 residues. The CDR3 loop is CASSLSGGYIYNEQFF. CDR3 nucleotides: TGTGCCAGCAGCCTATCGGGGGGTTACATCTACAATGAGCAGTTCTTC.

The CDR3 region is CASLLAGVGETQYF. CDR3 in DNA: TGTGCCAGCTTACTAGCGGGGGTTGGGGAGACCCAGTACTTC. V is TRBV12-3 or TRBV12-4 and J is TRBJ2-5, with 11 positions matching TRBD2. This CDR3 has 14 residues. The J segment lost 5 bases and the V segment lost 8 bases, leaving 7 bases of the junction unmatched.

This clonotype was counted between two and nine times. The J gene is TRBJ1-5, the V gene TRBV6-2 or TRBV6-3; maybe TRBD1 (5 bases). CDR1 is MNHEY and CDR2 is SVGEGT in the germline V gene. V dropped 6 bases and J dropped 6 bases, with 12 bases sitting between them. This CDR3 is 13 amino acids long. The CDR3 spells CASRARGPQPQHF. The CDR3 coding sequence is TGTGCCAGCAGGGCGAGGGGACCTCAGCCCCAGCATTTT.

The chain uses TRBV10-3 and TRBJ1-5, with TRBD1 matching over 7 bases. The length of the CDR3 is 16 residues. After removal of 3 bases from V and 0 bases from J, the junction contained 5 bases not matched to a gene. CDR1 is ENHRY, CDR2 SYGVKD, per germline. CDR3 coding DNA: TGTGCCATCAGTGACCCCGACAGGGATAGCAATCAGCCCCAGCATTTT. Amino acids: CAISDPDRDSNQPQHF.

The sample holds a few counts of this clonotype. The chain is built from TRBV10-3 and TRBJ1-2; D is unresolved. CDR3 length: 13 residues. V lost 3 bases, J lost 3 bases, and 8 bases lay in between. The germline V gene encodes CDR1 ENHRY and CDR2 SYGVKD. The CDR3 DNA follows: TGTGCCATCAGTGATATGGTTGACTATGGCTACACCTTC. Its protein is CAISDMVDYGYTF.

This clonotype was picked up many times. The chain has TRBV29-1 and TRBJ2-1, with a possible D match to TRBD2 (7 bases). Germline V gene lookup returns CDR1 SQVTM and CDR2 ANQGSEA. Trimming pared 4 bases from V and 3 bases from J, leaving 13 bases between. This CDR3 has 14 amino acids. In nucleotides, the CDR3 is TGCAGCGTTGGGGTTAGGGGGGGCTACAATGAGCAGTTCTTC. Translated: CSVGVRGGYNEQFF.

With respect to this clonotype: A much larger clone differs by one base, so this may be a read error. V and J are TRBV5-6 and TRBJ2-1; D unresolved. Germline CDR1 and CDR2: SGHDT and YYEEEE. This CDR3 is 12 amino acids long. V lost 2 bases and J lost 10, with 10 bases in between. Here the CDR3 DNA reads TGTGCCAGCAGCTTCACCACCTACGAGCAGTTCTTC. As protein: CASSFTTYEQFF.

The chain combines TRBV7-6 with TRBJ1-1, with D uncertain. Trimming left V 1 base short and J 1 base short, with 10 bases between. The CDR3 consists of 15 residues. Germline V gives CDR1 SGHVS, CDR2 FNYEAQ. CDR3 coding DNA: TGTGCCAGCAGCTTAGAAAACATGGGGAACACTGAAGCTTTCTTT. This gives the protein CASSLENMGNTEAFF.

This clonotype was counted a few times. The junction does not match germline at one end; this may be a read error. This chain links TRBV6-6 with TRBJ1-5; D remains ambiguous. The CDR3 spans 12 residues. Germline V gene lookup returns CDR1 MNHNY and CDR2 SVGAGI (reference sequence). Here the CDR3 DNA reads TGTGCCAGCAGTTACAACAATCAACCCCAGCATTTT. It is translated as CASSYNNQPQHF.

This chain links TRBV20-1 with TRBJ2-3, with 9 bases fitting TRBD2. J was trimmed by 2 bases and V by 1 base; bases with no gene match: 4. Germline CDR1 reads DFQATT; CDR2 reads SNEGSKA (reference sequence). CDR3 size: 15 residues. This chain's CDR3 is CSARGAGGFTDTQYF. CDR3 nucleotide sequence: TGCAGTGCTAGAGGGGCGGGGGGGTTCACAGATACGCAGTATTTT.

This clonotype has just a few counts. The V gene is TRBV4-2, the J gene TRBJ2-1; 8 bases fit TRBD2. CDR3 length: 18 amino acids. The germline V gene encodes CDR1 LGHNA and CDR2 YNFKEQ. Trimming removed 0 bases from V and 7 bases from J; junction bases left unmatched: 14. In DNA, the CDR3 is TGTGCCAGCAGCCAAGATAAGGGAAGCGGGGGCCTTGGGAATGAGCAGTTCTTC. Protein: CASSQDKGSGGLGNEQFF.

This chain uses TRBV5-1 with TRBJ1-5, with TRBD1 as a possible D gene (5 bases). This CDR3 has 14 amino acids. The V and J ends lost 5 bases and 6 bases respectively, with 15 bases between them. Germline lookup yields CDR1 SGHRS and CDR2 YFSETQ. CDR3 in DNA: TGCGCCAGCAGTGTAGGGGATTACGGTCAGCCCCAGCATTTT. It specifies CASSVGDYGQPQHF.

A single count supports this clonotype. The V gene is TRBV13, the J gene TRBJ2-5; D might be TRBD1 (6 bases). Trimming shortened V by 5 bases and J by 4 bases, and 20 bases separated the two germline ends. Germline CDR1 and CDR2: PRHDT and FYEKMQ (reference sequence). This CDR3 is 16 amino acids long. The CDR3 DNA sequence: TGTGCCAGCAGCCCAACAAAACAGACAGGAAGAGAGACCCAGTACTTC. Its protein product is CASSPTKQTGRETQYF.

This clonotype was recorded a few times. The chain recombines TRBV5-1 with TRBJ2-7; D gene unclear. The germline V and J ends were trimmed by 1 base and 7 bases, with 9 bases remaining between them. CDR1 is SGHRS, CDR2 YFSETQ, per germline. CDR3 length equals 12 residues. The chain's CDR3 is CASSLQESEQYF. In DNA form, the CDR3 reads TGCGCCAGCAGCTTGCAGGAGAGTGAGCAGTACTTC.

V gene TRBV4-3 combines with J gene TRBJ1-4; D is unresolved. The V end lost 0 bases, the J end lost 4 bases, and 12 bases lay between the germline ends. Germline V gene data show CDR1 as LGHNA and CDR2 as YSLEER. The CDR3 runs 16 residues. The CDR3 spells CASSQDHEGFNEKLFF. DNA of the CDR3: TGCGCCAGCAGCCAAGATCATGAGGGTTTTAATGAAAAACTGTTTTTT.